These 25 T cell receptor beta chains originate from one sample sequenced in a study of Ad26.COV2.S vaccination and SARS-CoV-2 variants. Treatment denoted: about 20 received Ad26.COV2.S at low or high dose, single or two shots; a few received placebo; per-sample allocation not given. Day 63 following the first vaccine or placebo injection was when the samples were taken. TCRdb keeps only in-frame clones here, not all; method: immunoSEQ multiplex PCR. The sample contains some 320,000 clones, 85% of which appear only once. The sample consisted of peripheral blood, taken in a trial of Ad26.COV2.S vaccine versus placebo. The receptors here all came from a person aged 18 to 59 who received the Ad26.COV2.S COVID-19 vaccine or a placebo.

This clone has only a few counts. The CDR3 protein is CASTPLDRGDTGELFF. Here the CDR3 DNA reads TGTGCCAGTACCCCACTCGACAGGGGAGATACCGGGGAGCTGTTTTTT. V is TRBV19 and J is TRBJ2-2, with 8 bases matching TRBD1. There are 16 residues in the CDR3. Unmatched junction bases numbered 12, after V lost 7 bases and J lost 5 bases. CDR1 and CDR2 (germline): LNHDA, SQIVND (reference sequence).

The chain recombines TRBV7-6 with TRBJ1-6; D unresolved. V lost 3 bases and J lost 6, with 3 bases in between. This CDR3 is built from 12 residues. Germline-derived CDR1 and CDR2 are SGHVS and FNYEAQ. CDR3 sequence (DNA): TGTGCCAGCAGCTTCGTTAATTCACCCCTCCACTTT. As protein: CASSFVNSPLHF.

The sample holds a few counts of this clone. The rearrangement joins TRBV12-2 to TRBJ1-2. TRBV12-2 is shown as a pseudogene. The CDR3 is made up of 16 amino acids. In DNA form, the CDR3 reads TGTGCAAGTCGCTCCCCGATTTTCCTCGGGCGCTATGGCTACACCTTC. Translating gives CASRSPIFLGRYGYTF.

The chain combines TRBV5-4 with TRBJ2-6; the D is unclear. V gave up 1 base and J gave up 0 bases, with 11 bases separating them. There are 17 residues in the CDR3. Germline V gives CDR1 SGHNT, CDR2 YYREEE (reference sequence). The CDR3, as DNA: TGTGCCAGCAGCTTGAGGCAGGCGCACTCTGGGGCCAACGTCCTGACTTTC. This translates into CASSLRQAHSGANVLTF.

The chain combines TRBV27 with TRBJ1-1; TRBD1 agrees at 9 bases. The length of the CDR3 is 15 residues. Trimming at V came to 5 bases and at J to 1 base, leaving 5 bases not matched to a gene. The germline V gene has CDR1 MNHEY and CDR2 SMNVEV (reference sequence). This chain's CDR3 is CASSPGQGWNTEAFF. The CDR3, as DNA: TGTGCCAGCAGTCCAGGACAGGGGTGGAACACTGAAGCTTTCTTT.

This clone has only one observation. J is TRBJ1-2 and V is TRBV19; a possible D gene is TRBD1 (6 bases). Trimming shortened V by 5 bases and J by 7 bases, and 17 bases separated the two germline ends. The CDR3 contains 14 residues. Germline CDR1 LNHDA, CDR2 SQIVND (reference sequence). The CDR3 sequence: CASSRTGSYSGYTF. The CDR3 coding sequence is TGTGCCAGTAGTCGAACAGGGTCCTATAGTGGCTACACCTTC.

This chain uses TRBV4-1 with TRBJ2-1; TRBD2 is a possible D gene (6 bases). Germline loops: CDR1 MGHRA, CDR2 YSYEKL. The CDR3 has 16 residues. V lost 3 bases, J lost 5 bases, and 17 bases lay in between. The CDR3 sequence is CASSHSGLLEDNEQFF. The CDR3 bases are TGCGCCAGCAGCCACTCAGGACTACTCGAGGACAATGAGCAGTTCTTC.

This chain links TRBV7-2 with TRBJ1-5, with D possibly TRBD1 on 6 matching bases. From germline, CDR1 is SGHTA and CDR2 FQGNSA. The V end lost 3 bases, the J end lost 6 bases, and 12 bases lay between the germline ends. The CDR3 totals 14 residues. Here the CDR3 reads CASSFQGLGQPQHF. The CDR3 DNA is TGTGCCAGCAGCTTCCAGGGGTTGGGTCAGCCCCAGCATTTT.

V gene TRBV7-2 combines with J gene TRBJ1-4; 9 positions match TRBD1. V lost 5 bases and J lost 1; bases outside the gene matches: 5. Germline V lookup: CDR1 SGHTA, CDR2 FQGNSA. This CDR3 has 16 residues. The DNA of the CDR3 is TGTGCCAGCAGCAGCGGACAGGGGTTAACTAATGAAAAACTGTTTTTT. It is translated as CASSSGQGLTNEKLFF.

This chain uses TRBV19 with TRBJ1-5; 7 nucleotides align to TRBD1. Germline CDR1 is LNHDA and CDR2 is SQIVND (reference sequence). The junction had 8 bases not matched to a gene; V was cut back by 6 bases and J by 0 bases. This CDR3 region has 16 residues. CDR3 nucleotide sequence: TGTGCCAGTAGGCAAGCAGGGGGTCGTAGCAATCAGCCCCAGCATTTT. Its translation is CASRQAGGRSNQPQHF.

V usage is TRBV6-5 and J usage is TRBJ2-5; 8 bases are shared with TRBD1. V dropped 6 bases and J dropped 6; count of bases not matched to a gene: 12. The CDR3 has 15 amino acids. Germline V lookup: CDR1 MNHEY, CDR2 SVGAGI. The CDR3: CASRPLDRDRQTQYF. The CDR3 DNA reads as TGTGCCAGCAGGCCTCTGGACAGGGATCGGCAGACCCAGTACTTC.

This clone has just one count. The V gene is TRBV9, the J gene TRBJ1-1, with D maybe TRBD1 (5 bases). Trimming removed 0 bases at V and 10 bases at J, with 19 bases between. The CDR3 extends over 15 amino acids. Germline CDR1 is SGDLS and CDR2 is YYNGEE. CDR3 sequence (DNA): TGTGCCAGCAGCGTAGCATTAGGGGACGTACGAGGAGCTTTCTTT. It codes for CASSVALGDVRGAFF.

The chain employs TRBV5-1 and TRBJ2-5; D tentatively fits TRBD1 or TRBD2 (5 bases each). V was clipped by 0 bases and J by 2 bases, with 11 bases between them. Germline-derived CDR1 and CDR2 are SGHRS and YFSETQ. This CDR3 is built from 15 residues. This CDR3 is CASSLAGPEQETQYF. The CDR3 bases are TGCGCCAGCAGCTTGGCGGGGCCCGAACAAGAGACCCAGTACTTC.

The chain carries TRBV19 and TRBJ2-7; 7 nucleotides match TRBD1. V was clipped by 10 bases and J by 2 bases; unmatched bases: 5. The CDR3 totals 12 residues. Germline CDR1 reads LNHDA; CDR2 reads SQIVND (reference sequence). The CDR3 DNA reads TGTGCCACCTCGGACAGGACCTACGAGCAGTACTTC. Its translation is CATSDRTYEQYF.

The chain joins TRBV3-1 (or the pseudogene TRBV3-2) to TRBJ1-4; TRBD1 agrees at 7 bases. CDR1 is LGHDT and CDR2 is YNNKEL in the germline V gene (reference sequence). V lost 2 bases, J lost 8 bases, and 8 bases stayed unmatched. This CDR3 region has 15 residues. The CDR3 sequence is CASSQRGQGGEKLFF. The CDR3 region has the DNA TGTGCCAGCAGCCAACGAGGGCAGGGGGGAGAAAAACTGTTTTTT.

This clone showed up just a few times. The chain combines TRBV4-1 with TRBJ1-6; TRBD1 matches at 7 bases. Per the germline V gene, CDR1 is MGHRA and CDR2 is YSYEKL. The CDR3 covers 18 residues. Trimming cost V 0 bases and J 3 bases; bases outside gene matches: 8. The CDR3 loop reads CASSQDRRDSFYNSPLHF. The CDR3 coding sequence is TGCGCCAGCAGCCAAGATAGAAGGGACAGTTTCTATAATTCACCCCTCCACTTT.

The CDR3 reads CASRMTSANQETQYF. CDR3 nucleotide sequence: TGTGCCAGCAGGATGACTAGCGCAAACCAAGAGACCCAGTACTTC. The chain joins TRBV3-1 (or the pseudogene TRBV3-2) to TRBJ2-5, with TRBD2 matching over 8 bases. V was pared by 6 bases and J by 0 bases, with 6 bases of the junction left unmatched. The germline CDR1 and CDR2 sequences are LGHDT and YNNKEL (reference sequence). The CDR3 totals 15 residues.

J is TRBJ2-7 and V is TRBV7-9; 7 bases agree with TRBD1. Germline assignment: CDR1 SEHNR and CDR2 FQNEAQ (reference sequence). CDR3 length: 14 amino acids. The junction had 4 bases not matched to a gene; V was cut back by 4 bases and J by 1 base. The CDR3 spells CASSSSTGSYEQYF. The CDR3 coding sequence is TGTGCCAGCAGCTCCTCGACAGGGTCCTACGAGCAGTACTTC.

V and J are TRBV7-8 and TRBJ1-3; weak D call: TRBD1 (5 bases). CDR1 and CDR2 (germline): SGHVS, FQNEAQ. The CDR3 spans 16 residues. Between the trimmed V and J ends, which lost 6 bases and 0 bases, there was a span of 15 bases. The CDR3, as DNA: TGTGCCAGCAGTCGGGGCATACCCTCCTCTGGAAACACCATATATTTT. Its translation: CASSRGIPSSGNTIYF.

The chain carries TRBV10-3 and TRBJ2-7, with TRBD1 matching 9 bases. The V segment lost 7 bases and the J segment 5 bases; nucleotides outside the gene matches: 9. The CDR3 consists of 14 residues. Germline CDR1 reads ENHRY; CDR2 reads SYGVKD. The CDR3 loop is CAIKSGQGGNEQYF. In DNA form, the CDR3 reads TGTGCCATCAAATCGGGACAGGGCGGGAACGAGCAGTACTTC.

This chain connects TRBV5-8 to TRBJ2-1; the match to TRBD2 covers 14 bases. In germline, CDR1 is SGHTS, CDR2 YDEGEE. J lost 1 base, V lost 4 bases, and 1 base had no gene match. The CDR3 spans 16 residues. Here the CDR3 DNA reads TGTGCCAGCAGCAGGACTAGCGGGGGGTCCTACAATGAGCAGTTCTTC. Its protein product is CASSRTSGGSYNEQFF.

This chain links TRBV6-2 or TRBV6-3 with TRBJ2-1; D remains ambiguous. Trimming left V 0 bases short and J 4 bases short, with 10 bases between. The CDR3 length is 15 residues. CDR1 is MNHEY, CDR2 SVGEGT, per germline. The CDR3 DNA sequence: TGTGCCAGCAGTTACTCGCGAACAGAATACAATGAGCAGTTCTTC. It yields the protein CASSYSRTEYNEQFF.

This clone occurred a few times. The chain couples TRBV30 to TRBJ1-1; possibly TRBD1 for D (5 bases). Germline values: CDR1 GTSNPN, CDR2 SVGIG (reference sequence). The CDR3 contains 13 residues. Trimming pared 2 bases from V and 8 bases from J, leaving 15 bases between. CDR3 amino acids: CAWSYSPGPEAFF. CDR3 DNA sequence: TGTGCCTGGAGTTATAGTCCGGGGCCCGAAGCTTTCTTT.

The gene calls are TRBV6-1 and TRBJ2-5; 9 bases agree with TRBD2. CDR3 length equals 16 residues. Germline trimming cut 3 bases from V and 3 bases from J; bases unmatched to any gene: 8. Germline V gene data show CDR1 as MNHNS and CDR2 as SASEGT. The CDR3 spells CASSDLALAGKETQYF. CDR3 in DNA: TGTGCCAGCAGTGATTTGGCCCTAGCGGGAAAAGAGACCCAGTACTTC.

V and J are TRBV30 and TRBJ1-2; the D is unclear. This CDR3 spans 13 amino acids. Trimming removed 0 bases from V and 7 bases from J, with 12 bases in between. CDR1 is GTSNPN, CDR2 SVGIG, per germline (reference sequence). CDR3 in amino acids: CAWSVQRGIGYTF. For the CDR3, the DNA is TGTGCCTGGAGTGTACAACGAGGGATTGGCTACACCTTC.